This entry lists 22 T cell receptor beta chains sequenced from one sample in a study of blood T cell repertoires in COVID-19. Sequenced by immunoSEQ multiplex PCR; TCRdb stores in-frame clones only, minus some. The sample contains 200,000 to 300,000 clones, 65% to 90% of which appear only once. Material for sequencing was PBMCs or T cells enriched from blood (not recorded which). These TCRs come from a woman in her forties or fifties with acute COVID-19.

This chain uses TRBV19 with TRBJ1-1; D not resolved. V dropped 0 bases and J dropped 5 bases, with 7 bases sitting between them. The CDR3 is made up of 13 amino acids. Germline loops: CDR1 LNHDA, CDR2 SQIVND (reference sequence). The CDR3 DNA follows: TGTGCCAGTAGTATAGAGAGGAAGACTGAAGCTTTCTTT. Encoded protein: CASSIERKTEAFF. Complete variable domain (other parts from reference TRBV19 and TRBJ1-1): DGGITQSPKYLFRKEGQNVTLSCEQNLNHDAMYWYRQDPGQGLRLIYYSQIVNDFQKGDIAEGYSVSREKKESFPLTVTSAQKNPTAFYLCASSIERKTEAFFGQGTRLTVV.

The chain has TRBV3-1 (or the pseudogene TRBV3-2) and TRBJ2-3, with D perhaps TRBD1 (6 bases). Trimming stripped 5 bases from V and 5 bases from J, with 23 bases between. Germline CDR1 is LGHDT and CDR2 is YNNKEL (reference sequence). The CDR3 sequence is 17 residues long. CDR3 region: CASSVSPGTRGEDTQYF. Written as DNA, the CDR3 is TGTGCCAGCAGCGTTTCCCCAGGGACACGAGGGGAAGATACGCAGTATTTT.

V usage is TRBV30 and J usage is TRBJ1-2; the match to TRBD1 covers 7 bases. This CDR3 comprises 12 residues. CDR1 and CDR2 from the germline V gene are GTSNPN and SVGIG (reference sequence). The V and J ends lost 4 bases and 8 bases, in that order; junction bases with no gene match: 7. CDR3 coding DNA: TGTGCCTGGAATCCAGGGGGACGCGGCTACACCTTC. As protein: CAWNPGGRGYTF.

Note on this clone: This specimen includes other DNA sequences encoding the same CDR3. The rearrangement uses TRBV7-9 and TRBJ1-1, with 7 bases aligning to TRBD1. The V segment lost 5 bases and the J segment 4 bases; nucleotides outside the gene matches: 7. This CDR3 spans 14 amino acids. Germline CDR1 and CDR2: SEHNR and FQNEAQ (reference sequence). The chain's CDR3 is CASSPGQGGTEAFF. Written as DNA, the CDR3 is TGTGCCAGCAGCCCGGGGCAGGGGGGCACTGAAGCTTTCTTT.

The rearrangement uses TRBV6-5 and TRBJ1-2; 8 bases map to TRBD1. CDR1 MNHEY and CDR2 SVGAGI come from the germline V gene. V lost 7 bases to trimming and J lost 8 bases; unmatched junction nucleotides: 15. The CDR3 loop spans 15 amino acids. This chain's CDR3 is CASTFLDRGLGGYTF. CDR3 nucleotides: TGTGCCAGCACGTTTCTCGACAGGGGACTCGGCGGCTACACCTTC.

On this clone itself: The junction shows a germline mismatch at one end, possibly a read error. The chain combines TRBV5-6 with TRBJ1-1, with TRBD1 matching over 7 bases. The CDR3 extends over 13 amino acids. Per germline, CDR1 SGHDT and CDR2 YYEEEE. CDR3 protein: CASSLDRGLILGF. CDR3 nucleotide sequence: TGTGCCAGCAGCTTGGACAGGGGTCTGATCTTGGGATTT.

The gene calls are TRBV30 and TRBJ1-1, with D unclear. Germline lookup yields CDR1 GTSNPN and CDR2 SVGIG (reference sequence). The CDR3 contains 12 residues. The germline V and J ends were trimmed by 5 bases and 6 bases, with 13 bases remaining between them. For the CDR3, the DNA is TGTGCCTGGGATCCAGACCGGGCTGAAGCTTTCTTT. Protein product: CAWDPDRAEAFF.

The chain carries TRBV2 and TRBJ2-7; D may be TRBD1 (7 bases). The CDR3 spans 13 residues. Germline V lookup: CDR1 SNHLY, CDR2 FYNNEI. Trimming took 2 bases from V and 5 from J, leaving 10 bases between them. CDR3 amino acids: CASSEQGEDEQYF. The DNA for the CDR3 is TGTGCCAGCAGTGAACAGGGGGAGGACGAGCAGTACTTC.

The chain employs TRBV5-1 and TRBJ1-1, with D unresolved. Germline V gene lookup returns CDR1 SGHRS and CDR2 YFSETQ. Trimming removed 4 bases at V and 3 bases at J, with 10 bases between. The CDR3 covers 13 residues. The CDR3 reads CASSPVRDTEAFF. In nucleotides, the CDR3 is TGCGCCAGCAGCCCCGTCCGGGACACTGAAGCTTTCTTT. Using reference TRBV5-1 and TRBJ1-1 for the parts outside the CDR3, the full variable domain is KAGVTQTPRYLIKTRGQQVTLSCSPISGHRSVSWYQQTPGQGLQFLFEYFSETQRNKGNFPGRFSGRQFSNSRSEMNVSTLELGDSALYLCASSPVRDTEAFFGQGTRLTVV.

The gene calls are TRBV4-3 and TRBJ2-2; D is perhaps TRBD1 (6 bases). V shed 2 bases and J shed 5 bases, with 9 bases lying between them. The CDR3 consists of 14 residues. Germline V gene data show CDR1 as LGHNA and CDR2 as YSLEER. The CDR3 reads CASSQPDRTGELFF. CDR3 coding DNA: TGCGCCAGCAGCCAACCCGACAGGACCGGGGAGCTGTTTTTT.

V is TRBV11-2 and J is TRBJ2-7; TRBD1 matches 7 bases. Losses at the gene ends were 7 bases for V and 4 bases for J; bases not matched to a gene: 16. Germline V gives CDR1 SGHAT, CDR2 FQNNGV. CDR3 length equals 16 residues. The CDR3 nucleotides read TGTGCCAGCAAATCCCCCCCGGGACAGCTACCTTACGAGCAGTACTTC. This codes for CASKSPPGQLPYEQYF.

Comments on this clone: The sample holds other DNA sequences that translate to the same CDR3. The chain carries TRBV7-8 and TRBJ1-1; D perhaps matches TRBD1 (6 bases). V lost 5 bases and J lost 3, with 10 bases in between. Germline CDR1 is SGHVS and CDR2 is FQNEAQ. The CDR3 runs to 13 residues. The DNA of the CDR3 is TGTGCCAGCAGCCTAGGGGGGGACACTGAAGCTTTCTTT. Encoded protein: CASSLGGDTEAFF.

The chain links TRBV11-2 to TRBJ2-5; tentative D call: TRBD2 (6 bases). This CDR3 region has 15 residues. Germline V gene data show CDR1 as SGHAT and CDR2 as FQNNGV. Trimming left V 5 bases short and J 4 bases short, with 17 bases between. As DNA, the CDR3 is TGTGCCAGCAGCCCCCCCGGGGGTTCTATAGAGACCCAGTACTTC. Its protein is CASSPPGGSIETQYF.

A few counts support this clone. In the same sample, other DNA sequences code for this CDR3. The rearrangement links TRBV5-1 to TRBJ1-2; 7 bases map to TRBD1. V dropped 4 bases and J dropped 0; count of bases not matched to a gene: 6. Per germline, CDR1 SGHRS and CDR2 YFSETQ. The CDR3 is made up of 15 amino acids. The CDR3 protein is CASSPTGSANYGYTF. The CDR3 region has the DNA TGCGCCAGCAGCCCGACAGGGTCGGCTAACTATGGCTACACCTTC.

This clone was picked up one time. J is TRBJ1-3 and V is TRBV19; D remains unclear. Germline CDR1 LNHDA, CDR2 SQIVND (reference sequence). The CDR3 runs 15 residues. Trimming removed 2 bases from V and 3 bases from J, with 11 bases in between. The CDR3: CASSIPEGVGNTIYF. The CDR3 DNA reads TGTGCCAGTAGTATACCCGAGGGAGTTGGAAACACCATATATTTT.

As DNA, the CDR3 is TGTGCCAGCAGTTTATATGGAGGCCATGGCTACACCTTC. This codes for CASSLYGGHGYTF. The V call is TRBV27, the J call TRBJ1-2; D is unclear. Germline-derived CDR1 and CDR2 are MNHEY and SMNVEV (reference sequence). The V and J ends lost 1 base and 6 bases respectively, with 9 bases between them. CDR3 length: 13 amino acids.

This clone was observed once. CDR3: CASSPRTGANTDTQYF. The CDR3, as DNA: TGTGCCAGTAGTCCTAGGACAGGGGCTAACACAGATACGCAGTATTTT. The chain is built from TRBV19 and TRBJ2-3; 9 bases agree with TRBD1. After removal of 5 bases from V and 2 bases from J, the junction contained 8 bases not matched to a gene. This CDR3 has 16 amino acids. The V gene's germline CDR1 is LNHDA and CDR2 SQIVND (reference sequence).

The chain combines TRBV19 with TRBJ1-5, with 9 nucleotides matching TRBD1. The CDR3 has 13 residues. V shed 6 bases and J 6 bases; nucleotides not matched to a gene: 3. The V gene's germline CDR1 is LNHDA and CDR2 SQIVND (reference sequence). CDR3 DNA: TGTGCCAGTAGGGGGACAGGGACTCAGCCCCAGCATTTT. Its protein product is CASRGTGTQPQHF.

This clone was detected a few times. This sequence joins TRBV20-1 and TRBJ2-7; D is possibly TRBD1 (6 bases). Trimming pared 3 bases from V and 3 bases from J, leaving 6 bases between. Germline CDR1 DFQATT, CDR2 SNEGSKA (reference sequence). This CDR3 is 11 amino acids long. In DNA, the CDR3 is TGCAGTGCTAGGACAGGCTACGAGCAGTACTTC. Protein sequence: CSARTGYEQYF.

V gene TRBV5-1 combines with J gene TRBJ1-1, with 11 bases identical to TRBD1. Germline assignment: CDR1 SGHRS and CDR2 YFSETQ. The CDR3 runs to 13 residues. The ends lost 7 bases at V and 1 base at J; junction bases unmatched: 0. CDR3 region: CASGQGANTEAFF. The DNA for the CDR3 is TGCGCCAGCGGACAGGGGGCGAACACTGAAGCTTTCTTT.

The rearrangement uses TRBV2 and TRBJ1-2; no firm D call. Trimming shortened V by 4 bases and J by 0 bases, and 15 bases separated the two germline ends. From germline, CDR1 is SNHLY and CDR2 FYNNEI. This CDR3 is built from 16 residues. The CDR3 reads CASSGTRAGTNYGYTF. In nucleotides, the CDR3 is TGTGCCAGCAGTGGTACACGGGCCGGGACTAACTATGGCTACACCTTC. The complete variable domain, with remaining parts taken from reference TRBV2 and TRBJ1-2, reads EPEVTQTPSHQVTQMGQEVILRCVPISNHLYFYWYRQILGQKVEFLVSFYNNEISEKSEIFDDQFSVERPDGSNFTLKIRSTKLEDSAMYFCASSGTRAGTNYGYTFGSGTRLTVV.

The chain carries TRBV19 and TRBJ1-2; a weak D match, TRBD1 (5 bases). This CDR3 is built from 14 residues. Germline V lookup: CDR1 LNHDA, CDR2 SQIVND (reference sequence). Trimming pared 9 bases from V and 2 bases from J, leaving 16 bases between. The CDR3, as DNA: TGTGCCAGCCGTTTGGCGAGACAGAACTATGGCTACACCTTC. Residues: CASRLARQNYGYTF.